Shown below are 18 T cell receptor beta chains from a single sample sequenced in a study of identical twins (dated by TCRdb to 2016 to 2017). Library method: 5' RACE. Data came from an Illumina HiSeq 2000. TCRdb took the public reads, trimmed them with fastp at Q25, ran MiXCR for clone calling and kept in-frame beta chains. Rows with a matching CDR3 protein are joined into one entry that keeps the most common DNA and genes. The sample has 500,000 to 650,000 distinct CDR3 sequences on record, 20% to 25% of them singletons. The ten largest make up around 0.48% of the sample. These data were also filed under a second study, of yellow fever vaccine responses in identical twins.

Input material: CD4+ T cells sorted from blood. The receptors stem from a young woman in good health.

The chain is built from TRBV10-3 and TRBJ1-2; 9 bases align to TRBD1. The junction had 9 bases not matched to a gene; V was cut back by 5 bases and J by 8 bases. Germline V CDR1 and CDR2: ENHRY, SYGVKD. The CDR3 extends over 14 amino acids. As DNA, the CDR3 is TGTGCCATCAGTCCCGGGACAGGGAATGAGGGCTACACCTTC. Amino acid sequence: CAISPGTGNEGYTF.

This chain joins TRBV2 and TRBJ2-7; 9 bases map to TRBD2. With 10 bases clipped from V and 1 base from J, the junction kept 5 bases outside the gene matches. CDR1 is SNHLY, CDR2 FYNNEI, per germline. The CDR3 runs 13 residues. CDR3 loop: CATSTSGSYEQYF. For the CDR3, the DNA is TGTGCCACCTCGACTAGCGGATCCTACGAGCAGTACTTC.

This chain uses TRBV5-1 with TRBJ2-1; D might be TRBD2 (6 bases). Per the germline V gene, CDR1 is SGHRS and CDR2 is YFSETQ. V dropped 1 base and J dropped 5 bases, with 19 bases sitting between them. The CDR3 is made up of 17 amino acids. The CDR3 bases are TGCGCCAGCAGCTTGTACGAACCGGGACTTCTCAACAATGAGCAGTTCTTC. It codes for CASSLYEPGLLNNEQFF.

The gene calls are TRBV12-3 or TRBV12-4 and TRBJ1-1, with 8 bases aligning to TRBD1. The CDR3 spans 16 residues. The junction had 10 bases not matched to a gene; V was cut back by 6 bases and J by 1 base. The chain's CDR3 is CASSLGTGRRNTEAFF. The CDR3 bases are TGTGCCAGCAGCCTGGGGACAGGTAGGAGGAACACTGAAGCTTTCTTT.

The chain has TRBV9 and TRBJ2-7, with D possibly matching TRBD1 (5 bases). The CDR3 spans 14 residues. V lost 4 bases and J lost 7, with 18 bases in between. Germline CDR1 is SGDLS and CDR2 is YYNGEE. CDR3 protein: CASSPNPSGFEQYF. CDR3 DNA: TGTGCCAGCAGCCCTAACCCTTCAGGGTTTGAGCAGTACTTC.

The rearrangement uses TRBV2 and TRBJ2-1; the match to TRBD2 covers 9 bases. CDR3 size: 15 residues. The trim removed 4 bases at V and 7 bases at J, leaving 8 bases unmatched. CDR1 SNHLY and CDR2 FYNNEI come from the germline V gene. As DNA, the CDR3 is TGTGCCAGCAGTGCGGGACTAGCTAATCGGAATGAGCAGTTCTTC. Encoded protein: CASSAGLANRNEQFF.

CDR3 sequence reads: CASRSGTQETQYF. The DNA of the CDR3 is TGTGCCAGCAGAAGTGGAACCCAAGAGACCCAGTACTTC. The rearrangement links TRBV9 to TRBJ2-5, with unresolved D. V shed 5 bases and J shed 1 base, with 9 bases lying between them. The CDR3 contains 13 residues. Per the germline V gene, CDR1 is SGDLS and CDR2 is YYNGEE.

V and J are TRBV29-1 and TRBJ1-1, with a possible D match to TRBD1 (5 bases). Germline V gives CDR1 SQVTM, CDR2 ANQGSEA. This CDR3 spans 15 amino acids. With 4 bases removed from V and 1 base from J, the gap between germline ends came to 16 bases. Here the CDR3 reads CSVGGGPGRNTEAFF. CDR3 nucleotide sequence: TGCAGCGTTGGGGGGGGTCCGGGGAGGAACACTGAAGCTTTCTTT.

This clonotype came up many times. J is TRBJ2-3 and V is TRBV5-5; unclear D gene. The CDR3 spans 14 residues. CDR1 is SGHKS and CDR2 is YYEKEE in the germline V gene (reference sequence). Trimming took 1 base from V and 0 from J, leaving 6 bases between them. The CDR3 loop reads CASSLRWSTDTQYF. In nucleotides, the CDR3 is TGTGCCAGCAGCTTGAGGTGGAGCACAGATACGCAGTATTTT.

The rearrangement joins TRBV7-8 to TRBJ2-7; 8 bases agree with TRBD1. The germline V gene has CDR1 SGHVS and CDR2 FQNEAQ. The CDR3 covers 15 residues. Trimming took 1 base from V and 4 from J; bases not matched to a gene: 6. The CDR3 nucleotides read TGTGCCAGCAGCTTAGTTCAGGGGGCTAGATACGAGCAGTACTTC. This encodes CASSLVQGARYEQYF.

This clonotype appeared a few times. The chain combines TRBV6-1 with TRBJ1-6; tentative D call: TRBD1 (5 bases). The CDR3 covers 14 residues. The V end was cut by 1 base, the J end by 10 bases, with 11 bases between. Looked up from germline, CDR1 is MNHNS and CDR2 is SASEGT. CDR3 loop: CASSEGWGWSPLHF. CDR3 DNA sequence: TGTGCCAGCAGTGAAGGGTGGGGCTGGTCACCCCTCCACTTT.

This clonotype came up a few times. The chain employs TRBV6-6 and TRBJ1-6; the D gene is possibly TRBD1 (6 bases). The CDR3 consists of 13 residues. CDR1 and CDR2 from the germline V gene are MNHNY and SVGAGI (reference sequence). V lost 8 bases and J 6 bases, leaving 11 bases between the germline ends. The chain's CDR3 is CASGDNLNSPLHF. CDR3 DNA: TGTGCCAGCGGGGACAACCTTAATTCACCCCTCCACTTT.

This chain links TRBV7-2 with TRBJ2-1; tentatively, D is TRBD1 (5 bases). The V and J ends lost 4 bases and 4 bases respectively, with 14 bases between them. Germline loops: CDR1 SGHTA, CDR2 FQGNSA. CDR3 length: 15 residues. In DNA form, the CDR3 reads TGTGCCAGCAGCTCCGGACACAAGAATTACAATGAGCAGTTCTTC. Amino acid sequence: CASSSGHKNYNEQFF.

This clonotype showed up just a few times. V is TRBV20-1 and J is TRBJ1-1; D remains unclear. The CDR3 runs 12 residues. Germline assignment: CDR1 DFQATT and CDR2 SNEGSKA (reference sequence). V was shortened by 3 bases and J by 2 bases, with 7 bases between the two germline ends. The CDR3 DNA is TGCAGTGCTAGTAGGCGAAACACTGAAGCTTTCTTT. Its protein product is CSASRRNTEAFF.

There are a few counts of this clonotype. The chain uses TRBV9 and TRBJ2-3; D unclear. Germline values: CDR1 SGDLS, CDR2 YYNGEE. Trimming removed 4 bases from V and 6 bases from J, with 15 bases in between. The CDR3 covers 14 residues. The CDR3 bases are TGTGCCAGCAGCCCGTCTGCCGCAGCGGATACGCAGTATTTT. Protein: CASSPSAAADTQYF.

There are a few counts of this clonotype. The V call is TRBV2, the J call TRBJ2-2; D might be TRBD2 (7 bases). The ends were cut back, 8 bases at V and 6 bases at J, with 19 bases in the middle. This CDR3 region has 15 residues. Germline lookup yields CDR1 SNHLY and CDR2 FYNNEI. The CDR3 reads CASALEGGAAGELFF. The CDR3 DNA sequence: TGTGCCAGCGCCCTAGAGGGGGGGGCGGCCGGGGAGCTGTTTTTT.

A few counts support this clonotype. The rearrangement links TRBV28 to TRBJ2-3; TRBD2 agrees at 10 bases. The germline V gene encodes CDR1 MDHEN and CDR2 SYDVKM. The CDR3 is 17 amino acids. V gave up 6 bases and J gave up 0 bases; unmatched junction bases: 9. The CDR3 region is CASRGSGGNPSTDTQYF. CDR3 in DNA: TGTGCCAGCAGAGGTAGCGGGGGGAACCCTAGCACAGATACGCAGTATTTT. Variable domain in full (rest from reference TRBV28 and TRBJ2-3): DVKVTQSSRYLVKRTGEKVFLECVQDMDHENMFWYRQDPGLGLRLIYFSYDVKMKEKGDIPEGYSVSREKKERFSLILESASTNQTSMYLCASRGSGGNPSTDTQYFGPGTRLTVL.

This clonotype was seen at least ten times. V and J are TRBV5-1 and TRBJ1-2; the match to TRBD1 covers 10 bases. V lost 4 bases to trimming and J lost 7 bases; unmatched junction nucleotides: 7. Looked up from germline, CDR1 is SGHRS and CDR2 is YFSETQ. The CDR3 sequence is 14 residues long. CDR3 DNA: TGCGCCAGCAGCGAACCGGGACAGGGGACTGGCTACACCTTC. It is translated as CASSEPGQGTGYTF.